This T cell receptor (beta chain) was identified during a study of CD8 T cells in ankylosing spondylitis. Researchers built TCR beta libraries using quantitative 5'-RACE with molecular barcodes. TCRdb recomputed calls from the 5' RACE reads with MiXCR, one row per CDR3 protein. The sample comprises about 240,000 distinct CDR3 sequences, 20% to 30% of which are singletons, and approximately 0.61% rests with the top ten. The receptor's source is a male donor with ankylosing spondylitis or in good health (not recorded which). The specimen was blood, either unsorted or a sorted T cell fraction (not recorded which).

CDR3 region: CSASDRAGFYEQYF. As DNA, the CDR3 is TGCAGCGCGTCGGACAGGGCCGGCTTCTACGAGCAGTACTTC. The chain combines TRBV29-1 with TRBJ2-7, with 8 bases aligning to TRBD1. V was pared by 7 bases and J by 3 bases, with 11 bases of the junction left unmatched. Germline lookup yields CDR1 SQVTM and CDR2 ANQGSEA. There are 14 residues in the CDR3.